Below, 26 T cell receptor beta chains from the same sample are listed, as sequenced in a study of blood T cells in healthy people across ages. It was with a sample-barcoded 5' primer and a J-beta primer mix that a second PCR of roughly 6 to 12 cycles was run. TCRdb reanalysed the 5' RACE reads using MiXCR and keeps one entry per CDR3 protein. This sample has about 730,000 distinct CDR3 sequences, with roughly 47% found just once. The sequencing sample was made of blood. These TCRs come from a woman aged 60 to 75 in good health.

Worth noting for this clonotype: A junction boundary mismatches the germline segment, possibly from a read error. The V and J genes are TRBV5-1 and TRBJ2-1; a weak D match, TRBD2 (6 bases). The CDR3 covers 14 residues. Germline CDR1 SGHRS, CDR2 YFSETQ. CDR3 in amino acids: CASSLVAGRNEQFF. CDR3 sequence (DNA): TGCGCCAGTAGCTTGGTGGCGGGGCGAAATGAGCAGTTCTTC.

Worth noting for this clonotype: A much bigger clone sits one base away, suggesting this may be a read error. The chain couples TRBV20-1 to TRBJ2-7; TRBD2 matches 7 bases. Germline V gene lookup returns CDR1 DFQATT and CDR2 SNEGSKA (reference sequence). The trim removed 3 bases at V and 7 bases at J, leaving 18 bases unmatched. The CDR3 spans 16 residues. The CDR3 spells CSARQLLAHSYNEQYF. The CDR3 DNA reads TGCAGTGCTAGGCAGTTACTAGCGCACTCCTACAATGAGCAGTACTTC.

This clonotype was observed a single time. The rearrangement uses TRBV10-3 and TRBJ2-5, with D maybe TRBD2 (5 bases). Germline loops: CDR1 ENHRY, CDR2 SYGVKD. CDR3 size: 13 residues. V lost 6 bases, J lost 5 bases, and 13 bases lay in between. CDR3: CAISAALVETQYF. The CDR3 nucleotides read TGTGCCATCAGCGCCGCACTAGTTGAGACCCAGTACTTC.

This sequence joins TRBV3-1 and TRBJ1-4; TRBD1 matches 7 bases. Germline CDR1 is LGHDT and CDR2 is YNNKEL (reference sequence). The CDR3 has 15 residues. V gave up 2 bases and J gave up 12 bases; unmatched junction bases: 12. CDR3 sequence: CASSQRGGFRGELFF. The CDR3 region has the DNA TGTGCCAGCAGCCAACGAGGGGGCTTTAGGGGGGAACTGTTTTTT.

The rearrangement joins TRBV2 to TRBJ2-3, with TRBD2 matching over 8 bases. J lost 2 bases, V lost 2 bases, and 3 bases had no gene match. Germline-derived CDR1 and CDR2 are SNHLY and FYNNEI. The length of the CDR3 is 15 residues. The DNA for the CDR3 is TGTGCCAGCAGTGAAACTAGCGGAAACACAGATACGCAGTATTTT. Protein product: CASSETSGNTDTQYF.

This clonotype was counted only a few times. The chain joins TRBV27 to TRBJ1-2, with no clear D. Germline loops: CDR1 MNHEY, CDR2 SMNVEV (reference sequence). The CDR3 runs 14 residues. Between the trimmed V and J ends, which lost 4 bases and 4 bases, there was a span of 13 bases. Here the CDR3 DNA reads TGTGCCAGCAGTTCGACACGAGAGGGCTATGGCTACACCTTC. This gives the protein CASSSTREGYGYTF.

The V gene is TRBV13, the J gene TRBJ2-7; 9 nucleotides align to TRBD1. Losses at the gene ends were 10 bases for V and 0 bases for J; bases not matched to a gene: 7. The CDR3 extends over 14 amino acids. CDR1 is PRHDT, CDR2 FYEKMQ, per germline (reference sequence). The CDR3 DNA is TGTGCCACCGGGGACAGGGCGAGCTCCTACGAGCAGTACTTC. It yields the protein CATGDRASSYEQYF.

The CDR3 DNA reads TGCGCCAGCAGCTCGACAGGGCTTATTTCTGAAGCTTTCTTT. Amino acid sequence: CASSSTGLISEAFF. V gene TRBV5-1 combines with J gene TRBJ1-1; 7 bases are a match to TRBD1. Germline CDR1 SGHRS, CDR2 YFSETQ. The CDR3 has 14 amino acids. The V segment lost 3 bases and the J segment 6 bases; nucleotides outside the gene matches: 8.

J is TRBJ2-7 and V is TRBV4-3; TRBD1 matches at 9 bases. V trimming: 1 base; J trimming: 4 bases; junction bases outside the gene matches: 8. Looked up from germline, CDR1 is LGHNA and CDR2 is YSLEER. CDR3 length: 16 amino acids. CDR3 coding DNA: TGCGCCAGCAGCCAAGCGAGGACAGGGGAGAAGTACGAGCAGTACTTC. Its translation is CASSQARTGEKYEQYF.

Points on this clonotype: A much larger clone differs by one base, so this may be a read error. V and J are TRBV12-3 or TRBV12-4 and TRBJ1-2; D gene unclear. This CDR3 contains 12 residues. CDR3 residues: CAGSSAYYGYTF. CDR3 coding DNA: TGTGCCGGCAGCTCCGCCTACTATGGCTACACCTTC.

The rearrangement links TRBV3-1 to TRBJ2-5, with TRBD2 matching 8 bases. Losses at the gene ends were 2 bases for V and 3 bases for J; bases not matched to a gene: 2. The CDR3 sequence is 14 residues long. Germline CDR1 reads LGHDT; CDR2 reads YNNKEL (reference sequence). This CDR3 is CASSQFSGEETQYF. CDR3 sequence (DNA): TGTGCCAGCAGCCAATTTAGCGGGGAAGAGACCCAGTACTTC.

V is TRBV21-1 and J is TRBJ2-1; TRBD2, as called in the table, went unchecked against the DNA. TRBV21-1 is designated a pseudogene. The CDR3 covers 15 residues. CDR3 residues: CAIPLAGGNYNEQFF. The CDR3 nucleotides read TGTGCCATCCCCTTGGCGGGGGGGAATTACAATGAGCAGTTCTTC.

The chain couples TRBV9 to TRBJ2-1, with 9 nucleotides matching TRBD1. V dropped 3 bases and J dropped 4; count of bases not matched to a gene: 5. The CDR3 extends over 15 amino acids. Germline-derived CDR1 and CDR2 are SGDLS and YYNGEE. As DNA, the CDR3 is TGTGCCAGCAGCGCCCGACAGGGGGGGTACAATGAGCAGTTCTTC. It encodes CASSARQGGYNEQFF.

The rearrangement links TRBV5-1 to TRBJ1-2; TRBD1 agrees at 7 bases. This CDR3 is built from 14 residues. Per the germline V gene, CDR1 is SGHRS and CDR2 is YFSETQ. Trimming at V came to 2 bases and at J to 6 bases, leaving 7 bases not matched to a gene. CDR3 sequence: CASSFDREYDGYTF. The CDR3 region has the DNA TGCGCCAGCAGCTTCGACAGGGAATATGATGGCTACACCTTC.

This clonotype was seen ten or more times. The gene calls are TRBV7-9 and TRBJ2-1, with 8 bases identical to TRBD1. V was clipped by 8 bases and J by 4 bases; unmatched bases: 7. The CDR3 has 14 amino acids. Germline values: CDR1 SEHNR, CDR2 FQNEAQ (reference sequence). As DNA, the CDR3 is TGTGCCAGCGGTATTGGGACAGGTTACAATGAGCAGTTCTTC. Translating it yields CASGIGTGYNEQFF. Full variable domain (remainder filled in from reference TRBV7-9 and TRBJ2-1): DTGVSQNPRHKITKRGQNVTFRCDPISEHNRLYWYRQTLGQGPEFLTYFQNEAQLEKSRLLSDRFSAERPKGSFSTLEIQRTEQGDSAMYLCASGIGTGYNEQFFGPGTRLTVL.

The CDR3 loop is CSVKPGTYEQYF. CDR3 nucleotides: TGCAGCGTTAAGCCGGGGACCTACGAGCAGTACTTC. The V and J genes are TRBV29-1 and TRBJ2-7; the D gene is possibly TRBD2 (5 bases). Germline V gene sequence: CDR1 SQVTM, CDR2 ANQGSEA. This CDR3 contains 12 residues. With 5 bases removed from V and 2 bases from J, the gap between germline ends came to 10 bases.

The CDR3 region has the DNA TGTGCCAGCGGTGAATCCTACGAGCAGTACTTC. Translation gives CASGESYEQYF. The chain has TRBV6-2 or TRBV6-3 and TRBJ2-7, with unresolved D. There are 11 residues in the CDR3. Germline CDR1 MNHEY, CDR2 SVGEGT. Trimming removed 8 bases at V and 1 base at J, with 6 bases between.

This chain connects TRBV6-5 to TRBJ2-2, with D unresolved. This CDR3 has 13 amino acids. CDR1 and CDR2 (germline): MNHEY, SVGAGI. V was shortened by 8 bases and J by 8 bases, with 15 bases between the two germline ends. The CDR3 is CASRTVMTGELFF. CDR3 nucleotides: TGTGCCAGCCGCACGGTGATGACGGGGGAGCTGTTTTTT.

This clonotype was seen only a few times. V gene TRBV10-2 combines with J gene TRBJ2-3, with 10 bases that match TRBD1. The CDR3 spans 18 residues. Trimming removed 6 bases from V and 2 bases from J; junction bases left unmatched: 14. Germline V gene sequence: CDR1 WSHSY, CDR2 SAAADI. The CDR3 loop reads CASRATGTGEVFTDTQYF. CDR3 bases: TGCGCCAGCAGGGCAACCGGGACAGGGGAGGTCTTCACAGATACGCAGTATTTT.

To note about this clonotype: It may be a read error: a sequence one base away is much more abundant. The V and J genes are TRBV5-1 and TRBJ1-1; the D gene is possibly TRBD1 (5 bases). The CDR3 is 14 amino acids. The V and J ends lost 2 bases and 3 bases respectively, with 11 bases between them. Germline lookup yields CDR1 SGHRS and CDR2 YFSETQ. CDR3 DNA sequence: TGCGCCAGCAGCTTCCAGGGTGTGGACACTGAAGCTTTCTTT. This sequence encodes CASSFQGVDTEAFF. Full variable domain (outside the CDR3, taken from reference TRBV5-1 and TRBJ1-1): KAGVTQTPRYLIKTRGQQVTLSCSPISGHRSVSWYQQTPGQGLQFLFEYFSETQRNKGNFPGRFSGRQFSNSRSEMNVSTLELGDSALYLCASSFQGVDTEAFFGQGTRLTVV.

The rearrangement uses TRBV9 and TRBJ1-2; D unclear. The length of the CDR3 is 13 residues. Trimming left V 4 bases short and J 4 bases short, with 11 bases between. Germline V gene data show CDR1 as SGDLS and CDR2 as YYNGEE. The chain's CDR3 is CASSIGLAYGYTF. The CDR3 bases are TGTGCCAGCAGCATTGGACTCGCCTATGGCTACACCTTC.

On this clonotype itself: One end of the junction varies from germline; a read error may be responsible. CDR3 coding DNA: TGTGCCAGCAGTTATAACACAGGTAGCTCCTACAATGAGCGGTTCTTC. Its protein product is CASSYNTGSSYNERFF. The V and J genes are TRBV6-2 or TRBV6-3 and TRBJ2-1, with TRBD1 as a possible D gene (5 bases). The CDR3 consists of 16 residues. The germline CDR1 and CDR2 sequences are MNHEY and SVGEGT.

This clonotype has a handful of counts. The chain combines TRBV20-1 with TRBJ2-1; 10 nucleotides line up with TRBD2. With V trimmed by 6 bases and J by 8 bases, 13 bases remained unmatched. CDR1 is DFQATT, CDR2 SNEGSKA, per germline (reference sequence). The CDR3 contains 15 residues. This CDR3 is CSAQVGTSAIYEQFF. In DNA form, the CDR3 reads TGCAGTGCCCAGGTGGGGACTAGCGCAATCTATGAGCAGTTCTTC.

The table lists this clonotype with a few counts. This chain connects TRBV24-1 to TRBJ2-2; 9 bases map to TRBD1. This CDR3 region has 17 residues. The germline gives CDR1 KGHDR, CDR2 SFDVKD. Trimming removed 3 bases from V and 2 bases from J; junction bases left unmatched: 6. The CDR3 region is CATSDPDRGSNTGELFF. CDR3 in DNA: TGTGCCACCAGTGATCCGGACAGGGGCTCAAACACCGGGGAGCTGTTTTTT.

The chain joins TRBV28 to TRBJ1-5, with D unclear. CDR3 length equals 14 residues. V was shortened by 8 bases and J by 5 bases, with 16 bases between the two germline ends. Germline values: CDR1 MDHEN, CDR2 SYDVKM. CDR3 loop: CASVRELFDQPQHF. The CDR3 nucleotides are TGTGCCAGCGTAAGAGAGTTGTTTGATCAGCCCCAGCATTTT.

As DNA, the CDR3 is TGCGCCAGCAGGGGAGGACTAGCGGGGGGGCTGAATGAGCAGTTCTTC. This translates into CASRGGLAGGLNEQFF. J is TRBJ2-1 and V is TRBV4-1; 15 bases map to TRBD2. J lost 7 bases, V lost 6 bases, and 7 bases had no gene match. Per germline, CDR1 MGHRA and CDR2 YSYEKL. The CDR3 covers 16 residues.